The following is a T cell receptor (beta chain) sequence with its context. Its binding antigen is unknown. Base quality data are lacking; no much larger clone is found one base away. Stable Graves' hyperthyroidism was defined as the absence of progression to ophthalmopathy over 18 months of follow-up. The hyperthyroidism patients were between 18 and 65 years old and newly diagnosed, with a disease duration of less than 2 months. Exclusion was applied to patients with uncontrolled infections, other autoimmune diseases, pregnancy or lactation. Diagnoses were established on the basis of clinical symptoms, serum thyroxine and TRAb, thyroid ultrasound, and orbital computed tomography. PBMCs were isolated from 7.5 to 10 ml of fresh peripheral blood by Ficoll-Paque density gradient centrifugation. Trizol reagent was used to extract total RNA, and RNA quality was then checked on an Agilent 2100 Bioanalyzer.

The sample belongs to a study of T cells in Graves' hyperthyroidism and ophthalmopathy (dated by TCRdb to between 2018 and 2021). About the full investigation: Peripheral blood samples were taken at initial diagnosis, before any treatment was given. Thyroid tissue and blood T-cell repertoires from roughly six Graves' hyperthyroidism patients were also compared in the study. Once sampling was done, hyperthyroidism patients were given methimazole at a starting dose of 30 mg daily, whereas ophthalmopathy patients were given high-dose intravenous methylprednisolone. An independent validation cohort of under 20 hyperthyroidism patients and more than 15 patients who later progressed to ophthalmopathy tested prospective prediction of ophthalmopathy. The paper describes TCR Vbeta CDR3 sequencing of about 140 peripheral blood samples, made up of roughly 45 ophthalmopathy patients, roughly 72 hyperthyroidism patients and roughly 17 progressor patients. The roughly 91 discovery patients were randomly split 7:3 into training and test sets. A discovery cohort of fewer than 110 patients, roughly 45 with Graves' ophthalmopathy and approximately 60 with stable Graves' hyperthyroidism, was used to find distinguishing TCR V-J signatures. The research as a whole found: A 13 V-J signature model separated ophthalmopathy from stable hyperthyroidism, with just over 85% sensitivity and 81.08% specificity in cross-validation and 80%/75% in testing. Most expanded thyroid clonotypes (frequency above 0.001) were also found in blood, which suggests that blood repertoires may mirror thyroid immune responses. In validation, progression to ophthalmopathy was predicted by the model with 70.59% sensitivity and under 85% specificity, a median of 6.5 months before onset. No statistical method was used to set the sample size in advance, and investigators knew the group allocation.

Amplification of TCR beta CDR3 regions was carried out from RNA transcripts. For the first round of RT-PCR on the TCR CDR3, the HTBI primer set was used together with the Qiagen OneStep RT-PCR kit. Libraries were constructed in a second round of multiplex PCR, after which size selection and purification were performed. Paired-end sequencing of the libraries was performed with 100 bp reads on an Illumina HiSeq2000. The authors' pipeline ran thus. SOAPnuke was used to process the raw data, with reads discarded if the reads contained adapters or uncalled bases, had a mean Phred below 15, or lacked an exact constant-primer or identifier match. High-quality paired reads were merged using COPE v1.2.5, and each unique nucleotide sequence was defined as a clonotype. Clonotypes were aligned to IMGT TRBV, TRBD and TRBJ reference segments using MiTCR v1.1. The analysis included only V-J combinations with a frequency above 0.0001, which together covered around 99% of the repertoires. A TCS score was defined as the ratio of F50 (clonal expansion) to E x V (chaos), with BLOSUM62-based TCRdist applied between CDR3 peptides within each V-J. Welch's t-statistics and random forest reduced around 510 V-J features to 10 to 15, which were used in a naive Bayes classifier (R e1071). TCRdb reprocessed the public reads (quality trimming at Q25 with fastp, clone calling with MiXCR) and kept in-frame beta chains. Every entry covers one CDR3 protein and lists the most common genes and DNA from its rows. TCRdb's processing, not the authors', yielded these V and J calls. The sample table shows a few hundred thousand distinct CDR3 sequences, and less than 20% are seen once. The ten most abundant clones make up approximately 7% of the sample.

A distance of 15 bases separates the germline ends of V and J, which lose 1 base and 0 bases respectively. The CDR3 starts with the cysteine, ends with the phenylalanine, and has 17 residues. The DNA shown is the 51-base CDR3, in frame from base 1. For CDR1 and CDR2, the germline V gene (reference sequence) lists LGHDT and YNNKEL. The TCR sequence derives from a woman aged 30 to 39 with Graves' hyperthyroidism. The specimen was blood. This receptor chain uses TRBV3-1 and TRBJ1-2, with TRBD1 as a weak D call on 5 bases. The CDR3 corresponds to CASSQGGRDPANYGYTF. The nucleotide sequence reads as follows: TGTGCCAGCAGCCAAGGGGGCAGGGATCCGGCTAACTATGGCTACACCTTC.